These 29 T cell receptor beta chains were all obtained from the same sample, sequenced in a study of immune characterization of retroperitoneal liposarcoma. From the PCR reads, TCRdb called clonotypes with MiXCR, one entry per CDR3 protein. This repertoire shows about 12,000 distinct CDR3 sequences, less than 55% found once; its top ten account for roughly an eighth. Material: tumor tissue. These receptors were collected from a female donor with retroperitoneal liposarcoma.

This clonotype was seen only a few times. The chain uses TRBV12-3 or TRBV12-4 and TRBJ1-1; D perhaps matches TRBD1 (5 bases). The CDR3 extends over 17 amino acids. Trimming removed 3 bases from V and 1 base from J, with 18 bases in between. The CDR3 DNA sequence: TGTGCCAGCAGTTTCCGCCAGGGTGGGGGGGAGAACACTGAAGCTTTCTTT. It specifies CASSFRQGGGENTEAFF.

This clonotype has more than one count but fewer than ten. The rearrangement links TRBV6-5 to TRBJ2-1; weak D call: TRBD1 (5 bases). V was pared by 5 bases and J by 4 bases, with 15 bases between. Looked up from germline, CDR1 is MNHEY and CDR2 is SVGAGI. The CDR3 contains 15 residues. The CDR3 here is CASSPTSTVYNEQFF. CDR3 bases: TGTGCCAGCAGTCCAACCTCGACAGTATACAATGAGCAGTTCTTC.

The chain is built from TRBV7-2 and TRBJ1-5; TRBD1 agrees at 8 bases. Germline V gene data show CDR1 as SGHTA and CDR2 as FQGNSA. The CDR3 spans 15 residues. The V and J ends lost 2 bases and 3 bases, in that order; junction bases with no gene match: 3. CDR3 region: CASSLRTGNNQPQHF. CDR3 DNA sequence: TGTGCCAGCAGCTTACGGACAGGGAACAATCAGCCCCAGCATTTT.

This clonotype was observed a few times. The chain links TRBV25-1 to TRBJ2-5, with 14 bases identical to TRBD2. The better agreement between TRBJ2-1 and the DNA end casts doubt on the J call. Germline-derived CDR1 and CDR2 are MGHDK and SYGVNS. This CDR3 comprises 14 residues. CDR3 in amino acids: CASSDRLAGGPQFF. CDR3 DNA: TGTGCCAGCAGTGACCGACTAGCGGGAGGGCCGCAGTTCTTC.

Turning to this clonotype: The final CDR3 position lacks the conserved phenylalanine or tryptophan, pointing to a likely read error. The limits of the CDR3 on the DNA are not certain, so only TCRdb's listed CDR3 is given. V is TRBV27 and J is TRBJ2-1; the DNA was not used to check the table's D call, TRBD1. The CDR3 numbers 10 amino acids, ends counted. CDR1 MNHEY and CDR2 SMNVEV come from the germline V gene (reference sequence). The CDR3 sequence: CAKTMGRVIL.

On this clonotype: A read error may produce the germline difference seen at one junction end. Here the CDR3 reads CASRPFSGGSSTNTQYF. CDR3 sequence (DNA): TGTGCCAGCCGCCCTTTTAGCGGAGGGTCTAGCACAAATACGCAGTATTTT. J is TRBJ2-3 and V is TRBV6-1; perhaps TRBD2 as D (6 bases). The germline V gene encodes CDR1 MNHNS and CDR2 SASEGT. The CDR3 runs to 17 residues.

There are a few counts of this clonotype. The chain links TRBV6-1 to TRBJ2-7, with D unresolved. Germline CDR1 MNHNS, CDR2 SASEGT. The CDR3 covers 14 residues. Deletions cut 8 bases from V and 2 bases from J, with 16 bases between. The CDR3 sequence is CASETSEPPYEQYF. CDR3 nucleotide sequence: TGTGCCAGCGAAACCTCGGAGCCTCCCTACGAGCAGTACTTC.

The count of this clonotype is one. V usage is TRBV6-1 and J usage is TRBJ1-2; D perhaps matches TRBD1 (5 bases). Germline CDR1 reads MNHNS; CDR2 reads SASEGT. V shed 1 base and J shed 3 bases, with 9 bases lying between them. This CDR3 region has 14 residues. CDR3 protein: CASSEEAGHYGYTF. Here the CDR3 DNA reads TGTGCCAGCAGTGAAGAGGCAGGGCACTATGGCTACACCTTC.

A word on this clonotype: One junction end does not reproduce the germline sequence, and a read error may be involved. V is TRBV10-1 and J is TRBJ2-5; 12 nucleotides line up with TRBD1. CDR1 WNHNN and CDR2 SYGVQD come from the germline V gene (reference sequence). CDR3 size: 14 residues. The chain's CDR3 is CPSSELGTGGVRFF. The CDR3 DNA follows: TGCCCCAGCAGTGAGCTGGGGACAGGGGGCGTTCGGTTCTTC.

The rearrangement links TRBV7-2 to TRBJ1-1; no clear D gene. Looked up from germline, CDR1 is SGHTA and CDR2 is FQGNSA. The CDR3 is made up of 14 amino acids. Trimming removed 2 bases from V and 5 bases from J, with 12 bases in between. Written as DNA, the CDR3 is TGTGCCAGCAGCTTATTTGTCAGGATAACTGAAGCTTTCTTT. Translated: CASSLFVRITEAFF. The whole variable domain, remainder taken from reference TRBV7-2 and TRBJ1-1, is GAGVSQSPSNKVTEKGKDVELRCDPISGHTALYWYRQSLGQGLEFLIYFQGNSAPDKSGLPSDRFSAERTGGSVSTLTIQRTQQEDSAVYLCASSLFVRITEAFFGQGTRLTVV.

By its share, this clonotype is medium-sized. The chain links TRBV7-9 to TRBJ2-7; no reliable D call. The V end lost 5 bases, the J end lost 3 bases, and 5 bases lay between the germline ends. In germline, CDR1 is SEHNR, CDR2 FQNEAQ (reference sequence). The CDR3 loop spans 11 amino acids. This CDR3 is CASSPLYEQYF. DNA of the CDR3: TGTGCCAGCAGCCCCCTCTACGAGCAGTACTTC.

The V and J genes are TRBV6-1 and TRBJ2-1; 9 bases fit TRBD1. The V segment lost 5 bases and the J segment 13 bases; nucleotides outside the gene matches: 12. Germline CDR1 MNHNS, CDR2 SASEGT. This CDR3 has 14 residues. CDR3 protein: CASSSGQGTATQFF. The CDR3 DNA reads TGTGCCAGCAGTTCCGGACAGGGGACGGCGACCCAGTTCTTC.

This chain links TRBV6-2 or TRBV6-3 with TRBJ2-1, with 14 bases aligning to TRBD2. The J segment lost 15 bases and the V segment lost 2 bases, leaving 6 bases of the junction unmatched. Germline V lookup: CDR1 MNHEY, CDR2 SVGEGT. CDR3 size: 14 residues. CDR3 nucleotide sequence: TGTGCCAGCAGTTACGGGGGGACTAGCGGGGGCCTGTTCTTC. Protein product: CASSYGGTSGGLFF.

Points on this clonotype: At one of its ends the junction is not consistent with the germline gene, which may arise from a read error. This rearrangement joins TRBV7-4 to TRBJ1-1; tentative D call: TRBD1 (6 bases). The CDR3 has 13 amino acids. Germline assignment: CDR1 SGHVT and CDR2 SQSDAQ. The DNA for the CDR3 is TGTTCCAGCAGCTTAGGGGGGAACACTGAAGCTTTCTTT. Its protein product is CSSSLGGNTEAFF.

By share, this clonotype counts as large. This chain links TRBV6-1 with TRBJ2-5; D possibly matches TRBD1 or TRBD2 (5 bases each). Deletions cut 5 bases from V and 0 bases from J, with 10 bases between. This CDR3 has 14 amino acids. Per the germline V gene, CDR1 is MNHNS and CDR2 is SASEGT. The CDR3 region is CASSRDPDQETQYF. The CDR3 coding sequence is TGTGCCAGCAGTCGGGACCCTGACCAAGAGACCCAGTACTTC.

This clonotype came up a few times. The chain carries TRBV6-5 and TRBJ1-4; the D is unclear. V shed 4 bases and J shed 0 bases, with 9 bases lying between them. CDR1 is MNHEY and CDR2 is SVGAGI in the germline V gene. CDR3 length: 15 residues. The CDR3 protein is CASSSAVATNEKLFF. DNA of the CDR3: TGTGCCAGCAGTTCCGCCGTAGCAACTAATGAAAAACTGTTTTTT.

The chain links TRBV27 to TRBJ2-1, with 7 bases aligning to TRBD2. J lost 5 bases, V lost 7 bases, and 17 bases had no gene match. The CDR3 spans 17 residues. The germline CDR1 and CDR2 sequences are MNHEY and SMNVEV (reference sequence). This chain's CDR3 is CASKPLWASGSNNEQFF. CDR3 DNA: TGTGCCAGCAAGCCCCTGTGGGCTAGCGGATCAAACAATGAGCAGTTCTTC.

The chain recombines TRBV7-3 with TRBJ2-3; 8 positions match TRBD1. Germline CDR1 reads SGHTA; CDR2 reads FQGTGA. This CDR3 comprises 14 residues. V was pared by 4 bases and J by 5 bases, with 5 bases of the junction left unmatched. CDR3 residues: CASSYGDRKDTQYF. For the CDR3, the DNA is TGTGCCAGCAGCTACGGGGACAGGAAAGATACGCAGTATTTT.

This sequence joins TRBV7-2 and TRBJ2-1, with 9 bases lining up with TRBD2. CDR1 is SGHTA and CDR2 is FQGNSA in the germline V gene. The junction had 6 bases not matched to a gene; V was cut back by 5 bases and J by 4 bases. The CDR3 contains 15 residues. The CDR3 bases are TGTGCCAGCAGCGCCCGACTAGCGGCTTACAATGAGCAGTTCTTC. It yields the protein CASSARLAAYNEQFF.

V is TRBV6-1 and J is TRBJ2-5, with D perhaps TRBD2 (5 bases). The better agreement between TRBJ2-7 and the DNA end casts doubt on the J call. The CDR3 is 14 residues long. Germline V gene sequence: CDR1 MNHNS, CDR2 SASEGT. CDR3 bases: TGTGCCAGCAGGGTCCAGCGGAGAGCCTACGAGCAGTACTTC. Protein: CASRVQRRAYEQYF.

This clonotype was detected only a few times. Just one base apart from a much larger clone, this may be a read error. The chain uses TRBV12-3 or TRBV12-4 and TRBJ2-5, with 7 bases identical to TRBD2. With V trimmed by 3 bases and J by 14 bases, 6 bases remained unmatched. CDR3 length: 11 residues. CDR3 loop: CASSFGTTPYF. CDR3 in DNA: TGTGCCAGCAGTTTCGGGACTACCCCCTACTTC.

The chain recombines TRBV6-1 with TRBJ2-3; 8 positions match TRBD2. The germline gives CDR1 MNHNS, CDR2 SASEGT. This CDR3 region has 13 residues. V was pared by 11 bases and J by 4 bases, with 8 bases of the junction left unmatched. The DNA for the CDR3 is TGTGCCGCGGGGGGTTCGTTTCCAGATACGCAGTATTTT. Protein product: CAAGGSFPDTQYF.

CDR3 region: CASTAGGAGELFF. CDR3 bases: TGTGCCAGCACTGCAGGGGGCGCCGGGGAGCTGTTTTTT. V usage is TRBV6-5 and J usage is TRBJ2-2, with TRBD1 identical over 8 bases. The length of the CDR3 is 13 residues. Trimming took 7 bases from V and 6 from J; bases not matched to a gene: 4. Germline values: CDR1 MNHEY, CDR2 SVGAGI.

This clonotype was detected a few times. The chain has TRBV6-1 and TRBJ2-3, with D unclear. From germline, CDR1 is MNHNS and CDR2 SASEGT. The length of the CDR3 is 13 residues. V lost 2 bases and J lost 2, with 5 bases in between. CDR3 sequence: CASSEWNTDTQYF. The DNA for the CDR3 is TGTGCCAGCAGTGAATGGAACACAGATACGCAGTATTTT.

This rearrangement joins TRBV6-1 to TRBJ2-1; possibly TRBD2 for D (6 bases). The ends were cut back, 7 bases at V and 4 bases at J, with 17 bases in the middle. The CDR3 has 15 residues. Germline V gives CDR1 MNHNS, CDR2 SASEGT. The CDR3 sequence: CASNQGGKGYNEQFF. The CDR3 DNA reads TGTGCCAGCAACCAAGGCGGGAAGGGGTACAATGAGCAGTTCTTC.

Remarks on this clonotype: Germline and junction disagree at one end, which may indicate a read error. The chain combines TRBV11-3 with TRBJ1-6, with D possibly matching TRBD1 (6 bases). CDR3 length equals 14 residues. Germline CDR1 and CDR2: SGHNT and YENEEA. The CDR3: CASSLTGTNSPLHF. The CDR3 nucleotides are TGTGCCAGCAGCTTAACAGGGACCAATTCCCCCCTCCACTTT.

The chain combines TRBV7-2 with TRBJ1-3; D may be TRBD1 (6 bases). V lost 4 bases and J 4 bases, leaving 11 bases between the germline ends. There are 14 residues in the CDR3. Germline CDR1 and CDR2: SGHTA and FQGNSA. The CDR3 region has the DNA TGTGCCAGCAGCTCCCGAACAGGGGGAAACACCATATATTTT. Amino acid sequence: CASSSRTGGNTIYF.

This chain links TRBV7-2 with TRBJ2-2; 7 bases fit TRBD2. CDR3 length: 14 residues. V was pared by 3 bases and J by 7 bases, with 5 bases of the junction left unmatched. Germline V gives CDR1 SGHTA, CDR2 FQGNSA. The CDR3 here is CASSFGLGVGELFF. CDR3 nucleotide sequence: TGTGCCAGCAGCTTTGGACTAGGGGTCGGGGAGCTGTTTTTT.

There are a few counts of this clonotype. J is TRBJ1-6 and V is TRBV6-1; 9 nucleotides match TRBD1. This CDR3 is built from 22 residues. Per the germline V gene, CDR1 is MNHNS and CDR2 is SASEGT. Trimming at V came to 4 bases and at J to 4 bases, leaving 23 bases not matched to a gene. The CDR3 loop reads CASSGPGQGLILLPAYNSPLHF. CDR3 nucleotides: TGTGCCAGCAGTGGACCGGGACAGGGTCTCATTCTTCTGCCTGCGTATAATTCACCCCTCCACTTT.